One and the same sample provided the 30 T cell receptor beta chains below, sequenced in a study of CD8 T cells in ankylosing spondylitis. A single record per CDR3 protein comes from TCRdb applying MiXCR to the 5' RACE reads. The sample lists 80,000 to 100,000 distinct CDR3 sequences; about 7.7% were seen once. The specimen sequenced was blood, either unsorted or a sorted T cell fraction (not recorded which). The receptors shown here come from a male donor with ankylosing spondylitis or in good health (not recorded which).

The genes are TRBV29-1 and TRBJ2-7, with 9 bases lining up with TRBD1. Germline loops: CDR1 SQVTM, CDR2 ANQGSEA. This CDR3 contains 14 residues. The V and J ends lost 5 bases and 3 bases, in that order; junction bases with no gene match: 8. The CDR3 DNA follows: TGCAGCGTTTGGGGACAGGGCCTACACTACGAGCAGTACTTC. Translation gives CSVWGQGLHYEQYF.

This clonotype appeared many times. CDR3 in amino acids: CASSVNRGNTEAFF. The CDR3 DNA reads TGTGCCAGCAGCGTTAACAGGGGGAACACTGAAGCTTTCTTT. The V call is TRBV11-2, the J call TRBJ1-1; 7 bases agree with TRBD1. The V segment lost 5 bases and the J segment 1 base; nucleotides outside the gene matches: 4. The germline V gene encodes CDR1 SGHAT and CDR2 FQNNGV. CDR3 length equals 14 residues.

Comments on this clonotype: It may be a read error: a sequence one base away is much more abundant. The chain joins TRBV6-6 to TRBJ1-1; D uncertain. This CDR3 is built from 11 residues. The V gene's germline CDR1 is MNHNY and CDR2 SVGAGI (reference sequence). CDR3 in amino acids: CASSYITETFF. The DNA for the CDR3 is TGTGCCAGCAGTTATATCACTGAAACTTTCTTT.

This clonotype showed up many times. CDR3 coding DNA: TGCAGTGCTAGAGATCCTTCCGGGACAGGAGGCTATGGCTACACCTTC. Protein sequence: CSARDPSGTGGYGYTF. The chain employs TRBV20-1 and TRBJ1-2; TRBD1 matches at 8 bases. The CDR3 is 16 amino acids. Germline V gives CDR1 DFQATT, CDR2 SNEGSKA (reference sequence). The ends lost 0 bases at V and 4 bases at J; junction bases unmatched: 10.

This clonotype was recorded at least ten times. This chain links TRBV12-3 or TRBV12-4 with TRBJ2-1, with D unresolved. The ends were cut back, 2 bases at V and 8 bases at J, with 4 bases in the middle. The CDR3 is 11 residues long. CDR3 sequence: CASSLMDEQFF. The CDR3 region has the DNA TGTGCCAGCAGTTTAATGGATGAGCAGTTCTTC.

At least ten counts were recorded for this clonotype. The CDR3 DNA reads TGTGCCAGCAGCGTCAGCGGGAGGTCTGGGGATGAGCAGTTCTTC. This codes for CASSVSGRSGDEQFF. The chain joins TRBV9 to TRBJ2-1; 9 bases align to TRBD2. The trim removed 2 bases at V and 8 bases at J, leaving 8 bases unmatched. The CDR3 is made up of 15 amino acids. Germline V gene data show CDR1 as SGDLS and CDR2 as YYNGEE.

This clonotype was seen many times. This chain joins TRBV2 and TRBJ1-5; the D is unclear. Looked up from germline, CDR1 is SNHLY and CDR2 is FYNNEI. V shed 0 bases and J shed 5 bases, with 8 bases lying between them. The CDR3 sequence is 14 residues long. This CDR3 reads CASSEARIHQPQHF. DNA of the CDR3: TGTGCCAGCAGTGAAGCGCGCATCCATCAGCCCCAGCATTTT.

This clonotype showed up just a few times. The chain links TRBV6-2 or TRBV6-3 to TRBJ2-3; 7 bases map to TRBD2. With V trimmed by 7 bases and J by 6 bases, 10 bases remained unmatched. The V gene's germline CDR1 is MNHEY and CDR2 SVGEGT. The CDR3 is 14 residues long. CDR3 residues: CASKNGGSEDTQYF. CDR3 DNA: TGTGCCAGCAAGAACGGGGGGAGTGAGGATACGCAGTATTTT.

This clonotype was counted many times. This chain uses TRBV12-3 or TRBV12-4 with TRBJ2-7, with 10 nucleotides matching TRBD2. This CDR3 region has 16 residues. Losses at the gene ends were 6 bases for V and 1 base for J; bases not matched to a gene: 9. CDR3 nucleotides: TGTGCCAGCAGGGGACACCCGGGACTAGCGTCCTACGAGCAGTACTTC. Protein sequence: CASRGHPGLASYEQYF.

This clonotype was counted at least ten times. The chain employs TRBV24-1 and TRBJ2-1; 9 bases line up with TRBD2. The CDR3 runs to 15 residues. The germline gives CDR1 KGHDR, CDR2 SFDVKD. Trimming cost V 7 bases and J 3 bases; bases outside gene matches: 6. In DNA form, the CDR3 reads TGTGCCACCAGCTCCGGGACTAGCAGCTACAATGAGCAGTTCTTC. Protein: CATSSGTSSYNEQFF.

This clonotype was counted ten times or more. The genes are TRBV18 and TRBJ1-2; D remains unclear. Trimming left V 2 bases short and J 6 bases short, with 13 bases between. Germline CDR1 is KGHSH and CDR2 is LQKENI. This CDR3 has 14 residues. This CDR3 is CASSPFGKEDGYTF. The CDR3 DNA follows: TGTGCCAGCTCACCATTCGGGAAGGAGGATGGCTACACCTTC. The full variable domain, in which reference TRBV18 and TRBJ1-2 provide the parts outside the CDR3, is NAGVMQNPRHLVRRRGQEARLRCSPMKGHSHVYWYRQLPEEGLKFMVYLQKENIIDESGMPKERFSAEFPKEGPSILRIQQVVRGDSAAYFCASSPFGKEDGYTFGSGTRLTVV.

The table lists this clonotype with many counts. The chain carries TRBV20-1 and TRBJ2-6; tentatively, D is TRBD1 (5 bases). CDR1 and CDR2 (germline): DFQATT, SNEGSKA (reference sequence). This CDR3 has 16 residues. Trimming pared 4 bases from V and 0 bases from J, leaving 13 bases between. DNA of the CDR3: TGCAGTGCTACCCCCGGCAGGGACTCTGGGGCCAACGTCCTGACTTTC. It specifies CSATPGRDSGANVLTF.

At least ten counts were recorded for this clonotype. This rearrangement joins TRBV5-1 to TRBJ2-1; D is uncertain. V was cut by 7 bases and J by 3 bases, with 5 bases left in between. The CDR3 is made up of 11 amino acids. Germline V lookup: CDR1 SGHRS, CDR2 YFSETQ. The CDR3 DNA follows: TGCGCCAGCGCTGACTACAATGAGCAGTTCTTC. Its protein is CASADYNEQFF.

This clonotype appeared many times. The chain has TRBV29-1 and TRBJ2-4, with D perhaps given as TRBD1 or TRBD2 (5 bases each). The CDR3 runs 14 residues. Germline V CDR1 and CDR2: SQVTM, ANQGSEA. V lost 1 base to trimming and J lost 6 bases, with 13 bases between them. For the CDR3, the DNA is TGCAGCGTTGAAGGAGGGGCCGGAGGAAACATTCAGTACTTC. Protein: CSVEGGAGGNIQYF.

The table lists this clonotype with many counts. The chain carries TRBV7-2 and TRBJ2-5; 7 bases agree with TRBD1. Germline loops: CDR1 SGHTA, CDR2 FQGNSA. With 5 bases clipped from V and 2 bases from J, the junction kept 8 bases outside the gene matches. CDR3 length equals 15 residues. The CDR3 nucleotides are TGTGCCAGCAGCACTATCCCGGGACAGCAAGAGACCCAGTACTTC. Its translation: CASSTIPGQQETQYF.

This clonotype was seen many times. This rearrangement joins TRBV12-3 or TRBV12-4 to TRBJ2-1; 8 bases are a match to TRBD1. J was trimmed by 0 bases and V by 9 bases; bases with no gene match: 13. CDR3 length: 17 residues. The CDR3 reads CASHGTGTSSSYNEQFF. As DNA, the CDR3 is TGTGCCAGTCACGGGACAGGAACCTCTAGCTCCTACAATGAGCAGTTCTTC.

The chain uses TRBV7-9 and TRBJ2-4, with no clear D. V dropped 4 bases and J dropped 1 base, with 8 bases sitting between them. Germline-derived CDR1 and CDR2 are SEHNR and FQNEAQ (reference sequence). The CDR3 sequence is 14 residues long. The CDR3 is CASSSTEAKNIQYF. The CDR3 region has the DNA TGTGCCAGCAGCTCGACGGAGGCCAAAAACATTCAGTACTTC.

This clonotype was seen repeatedly, ten times or more. The rearrangement joins TRBV9 to TRBJ2-7; D assignment may be TRBD1 or TRBD2 (5 bases each). V shed 4 bases and J shed 1 base, with 15 bases lying between them. Germline V gene sequence: CDR1 SGDLS, CDR2 YYNGEE. The CDR3 covers 15 residues. The CDR3: CASSSTGSGSYEQYF. As DNA, the CDR3 is TGTGCCAGCAGCTCCACGGGGTCAGGGTCCTACGAGCAGTACTTC.

This clonotype was observed a single time. Possible read error: a much larger clone is one base away. The chain couples TRBV11-2 to TRBJ2-7; D is ambiguous. Germline V gives CDR1 SGHAT, CDR2 FQNNGV. This CDR3 is 14 amino acids long. The CDR3 protein is CASNLTASSYEQYF. DNA for the CDR3: TGTGCCAGCAACTTAACGGCGAGCTCCTACGAGCAGTACTTC. The whole variable domain, filled in from reference TRBV11-2 and TRBJ2-7, reads EAGVAQSPRYKIIEKRQSVAFWCNPISGHATLYWYQQILGQGPKLLIQFQNNGVVDDSQLPKDRFSAERLKGVDSTLKIQPAKLEDSAVYLCASNLTASSYEQYFGPGTRLTVT.

In its sample, this clonotype was seen many times. This chain links TRBV4-3 with TRBJ2-1, with 13 bases lining up with TRBD2. The CDR3 totals 16 residues. The junction had 4 bases not matched to a gene; V was cut back by 0 bases and J by 8 bases. Germline values: CDR1 LGHNA, CDR2 YSLEER. CDR3 DNA sequence: TGCGCCAGCAGCCAAGATAGACTAGCGGGGGGCGATGAGCAGTTCTTC. Amino acid sequence: CASSQDRLAGGDEQFF.

This clonotype was recorded at least ten times. The rearrangement uses TRBV27 and TRBJ2-7; D may be TRBD1 or TRBD2 (5 bases each). CDR1 MNHEY and CDR2 SMNVEV come from the germline V gene (reference sequence). There are 15 residues in the CDR3. V dropped 4 bases and J dropped 1 base, with 14 bases sitting between them. CDR3 residues: CASSSWDRVSYEQYF. DNA for the CDR3: TGTGCCAGCAGTTCTTGGGACCGAGTTTCCTACGAGCAGTACTTC.

Ten or more counts support this clonotype. V and J are TRBV29-1 and TRBJ2-7; D might be TRBD2 (5 bases). Germline loops: CDR1 SQVTM, CDR2 ANQGSEA. The germline V and J ends were trimmed by 5 bases and 7 bases, with 21 bases remaining between them. This CDR3 contains 14 residues. The CDR3: CSVSPSGSPLEQYF. The CDR3 bases are TGCAGCGTTTCCCCCTCGGGATCTCCCTTGGAGCAGTACTTC.

In this sample, this clonotype turned up a few times. A single base separates this from a much larger clone, so it may be a read error. This chain connects TRBV5-1 to TRBJ2-3; 11 bases fit TRBD1. V was clipped by 4 bases and J by 3 bases; unmatched bases: 4. Germline V lookup: CDR1 SGHRS, CDR2 YFSETQ. The CDR3 extends over 15 amino acids. The CDR3 coding sequence is TGCGCCAGCAGCCCCTGGGACAGGGGGACAGATACGCAGTATTTT. It is translated as CASSPWDRGTDTQYF.

This chain connects TRBV5-1 to TRBJ2-1; the match to TRBD2 covers 13 bases. J was trimmed by 1 base and V by 2 bases; bases with no gene match: 3. This CDR3 has 17 residues. Germline CDR1 reads SGHRS; CDR2 reads YFSETQ. CDR3 loop: CASSFRTSGRSYNEQFF. The CDR3 region has the DNA TGCGCCAGCAGCTTCCGGACTAGCGGGAGATCCTACAATGAGCAGTTCTTC.

Only a few counts were recorded for this clonotype. A junction end diverges from the germline sequence, so it may reflect a read error. The chain has TRBV23-1 and TRBJ2-3; D is unresolved. TRBV23-1 belongs to the ORF category, with a function that is uncertain. The CDR3 is made up of 9 amino acids. The CDR3 here is CASSHRKDF. The CDR3, as DNA: TGCGCCAGCAGTCACCGGAAAGATTTT.

This clonotype occurred a few times. CDR3 residues: CASSLETTDTQYF. The CDR3 bases are TGTGCCAGCAGCTTAGAGACCACAGATACGCAGTATTTT. The J gene is TRBJ2-3, the V gene TRBV7-8; D is unresolved. V was shortened by 1 base and J by 2 bases, with 4 bases between the two germline ends. CDR1 and CDR2 from the germline V gene are SGHVS and FQNEAQ. This CDR3 comprises 13 residues.

This clonotype was seen ten or more times. The V and J genes are TRBV29-1 and TRBJ1-2; D is uncertain. Germline CDR1 reads SQVTM; CDR2 reads ANQGSEA. Trimming left V 3 bases short and J 4 bases short, with 21 bases between. The CDR3 totals 16 residues. The CDR3 region has the DNA TGCAGCGTTGATCAGCCCGGTGCCAGAACGATCTATGGCTACACCTTC. It specifies CSVDQPGARTIYGYTF.

Many counts were recorded for this clonotype. V gene TRBV6-2 or TRBV6-3 combines with J gene TRBJ2-3; 7 bases map to TRBD1. From germline, CDR1 is MNHEY and CDR2 SVGEGT. The length of the CDR3 is 15 residues. With V trimmed by 5 bases and J by 2 bases, 7 bases remained unmatched. CDR3 protein: CASSGTARPTDTQYF. In DNA form, the CDR3 reads TGTGCCAGCAGTGGGACAGCCCGCCCCACAGATACGCAGTATTTT.

The chain carries TRBV19 and TRBJ1-3; no clear D. The CDR3 is made up of 12 amino acids. Germline loops: CDR1 LNHDA, CDR2 SQIVND (reference sequence). The V and J ends lost 5 bases and 1 base respectively, with 3 bases between them. CDR3 region: CASSASGNTIYF. The DNA for the CDR3 is TGTGCCAGTAGTGCTTCTGGAAACACCATATATTTT.

This clonotype occurred many times. The chain combines TRBV20-1 with TRBJ2-3, with 11 bases that match TRBD2. After removal of 6 bases from V and 3 bases from J, the junction contained 8 bases not matched to a gene. Per the germline V gene, CDR1 is DFQATT and CDR2 is SNEGSKA (reference sequence). The CDR3 runs 15 residues. For the CDR3, the DNA is TGCAGTGCCAGACCGGGACTAGCGGTAACAGATACGCAGTATTTT. Residues: CSARPGLAVTDTQYF.